Presented here are 27 T cell receptor beta chains from one specimen sequenced in a study of OX40 agonist ivuxolimab in advanced cancers. Sequencing used immunoSEQ multiplex PCR; TCRdb keeps in-frame clones, though not all of them. Of more than 95,000 clones in the sample, 80% to 95% were seen once. The sample was CD4+ or CD8+ T cells sorted from blood, taken in a trial of the OX40 agonist ivuxolimab. The source is an adult with an advanced solid tumor such as melanoma, head and neck, liver or kidney cancer.

The V call is TRBV18, the J call TRBJ1-1; D perhaps matches TRBD1 (5 bases). Trimming stripped 0 bases from V and 3 bases from J, with 11 bases between. CDR3 length: 15 residues. Germline assignment: CDR1 KGHSH and CDR2 LQKENI. The CDR3 is CASSPPSKGDTEAFF. The DNA of the CDR3 is TGTGCCAGCTCACCACCGAGCAAAGGGGACACTGAAGCTTTCTTT.

As concerns this clone: One junction end disagrees with the germline gene, perhaps due to a read error. The genes are TRBV5-1 and TRBJ1-2; D uncertain. The CDR3 contains 13 residues. Per the germline V gene, CDR1 is SGHRS and CDR2 is YFSETQ. In DNA, the CDR3 is TGTGCCAGCAGCCCCGGGAACAACTATGGCTACACCTTC. Protein sequence: CASSPGNNYGYTF.

The rearrangement joins TRBV19 to TRBJ2-2; 8 nucleotides agree with TRBD1. The CDR3 consists of 20 residues. With V trimmed by 3 bases and J by 3 bases, 18 bases remained unmatched. CDR1 and CDR2 from the germline V gene are LNHDA and SQIVND (reference sequence). In DNA form, the CDR3 reads TGTGCCAGTAGTATTGCCCCGGACAGGGATCTCCCGCCTTACACCGGGGAGCTGTTTTTT. Amino acid sequence: CASSIAPDRDLPPYTGELFF.

This chain connects TRBV5-6 to TRBJ1-1, with D possibly TRBD1 on 5 matching bases. The length of the CDR3 is 16 residues. CDR1 is SGHDT and CDR2 is YYEEEE in the germline V gene. Trimming left V 4 bases short and J 0 bases short, with 16 bases between. The CDR3 DNA sequence: TGTGCCAGCAGCCCATGGGGGGGAGGAATGAACACTGAAGCTTTCTTT. Protein: CASSPWGGGMNTEAFF.

The CDR3 nucleotides are TGTGCCAGCAGCGATACAGGGGCTAATGAAAAACTGTTTTTT. It is translated as CASSDTGANEKLFF. The chain recombines TRBV28 with TRBJ1-4, with 7 positions matching TRBD1. The CDR3 consists of 14 residues. Trimming at V came to 6 bases and at J to 3 bases, leaving 4 bases not matched to a gene. Germline V lookup: CDR1 MDHEN, CDR2 SYDVKM. The whole variable domain, remainder taken from reference TRBV28 and TRBJ1-4, is DVKVTQSSRYLVKRTGEKVFLECVQDMDHENMFWYRQDPGLGLRLIYFSYDVKMKEKGDIPEGYSVSREKKERFSLILESASTNQTSMYLCASSDTGANEKLFFGSGTQLSVL.

This clone was recorded only once. This chain connects TRBV6-5 to TRBJ2-5; no clear D. The CDR3 contains 14 residues. Between the trimmed V and J ends, which lost 0 bases and 4 bases, there was a span of 9 bases. Germline lookup yields CDR1 MNHEY and CDR2 SVGAGI. The CDR3 loop is CASSYSQFGETQYF. The DNA for the CDR3 is TGTGCCAGCAGTTACTCCCAGTTTGGAGAGACCCAGTACTTC.

The rearrangement links TRBV28 to TRBJ2-7, with TRBD2 matching 8 bases. The CDR3 contains 16 residues. The germline CDR1 and CDR2 sequences are MDHEN and SYDVKM. V was pared by 6 bases and J by 4 bases, with 14 bases of the junction left unmatched. This CDR3 is CASSPPGTRLIYEQYF. In DNA, the CDR3 is TGTGCCAGCAGCCCTCCCGGGACTAGGTTGATTTACGAGCAGTACTTC.

V usage is TRBV7-6 and J usage is TRBJ2-7; unclear D gene. The CDR3 sequence is 14 residues long. CDR1 is SGHVS, CDR2 FNYEAQ, per germline. Trimming cost V 5 bases and J 4 bases, with 15 bases left between them. This CDR3 reads CASSPRTDGYEQYF. The CDR3 DNA follows: TGTGCCAGCAGCCCCCGGACGGATGGGTACGAGCAGTACTTC.

V is TRBV5-1 and J is TRBJ1-4, with D possibly being TRBD1 (5 bases). This CDR3 contains 17 residues. Germline values: CDR1 SGHRS, CDR2 YFSETQ. The V end lost 0 bases, the J end lost 0 bases, and 12 bases lay between the germline ends. CDR3 coding DNA: TGCGCCAGCAGCTTGGGTCCCGGGACTGCAACTAATGAAAAACTGTTTTTT. It specifies CASSLGPGTATNEKLFF.

The V and J genes are TRBV6-5 and TRBJ2-2; a possible D gene is TRBD2 (5 bases). Trimming cost V 1 base and J 1 base, with 7 bases left between them. The CDR3 covers 15 residues. Looked up from germline, CDR1 is MNHEY and CDR2 is SVGAGI. CDR3 protein: CASSYWAGNTGELFF. DNA of the CDR3: TGTGCCAGCAGTTACTGGGCGGGGAACACCGGGGAGCTGTTTTTT.

The rearrangement links TRBV5-8 to TRBJ1-1, with D uncertain. The ends were cut back, 0 bases at V and 1 base at J, with 7 bases in the middle. Germline V lookup: CDR1 SGHTS, CDR2 YDEGEE. The CDR3 contains 14 residues. The CDR3 DNA reads as TGTGCCAGCAGCTTGGGGACGGGGAACACTGAAGCTTTCTTT. As protein: CASSLGTGNTEAFF.

J is TRBJ2-5 and V is TRBV7-6, with a possible D match to TRBD2 (6 bases). Germline lookup yields CDR1 SGHVS and CDR2 FNYEAQ. The CDR3 is 14 amino acids. V lost 2 bases and J lost 2, with 9 bases in between. DNA of the CDR3: TGTGCCAGCAGCTTATCGGCGGGACAAGAGACCCAGTACTTC. Translation: CASSLSAGQETQYF.

This clone was seen more than once but under ten times. This sequence joins TRBV5-8 and TRBJ1-2, with TRBD1 identical over 9 bases. CDR3 length equals 12 residues. The V and J ends lost 7 bases and 10 bases, in that order; junction bases with no gene match: 8. Per germline, CDR1 SGHTS and CDR2 YDEGEE. The CDR3 DNA follows: TGTGCCAGCGGGGGGACAGGGTTTTCCTACACCTTC. This sequence encodes CASGGTGFSYTF.

This clone was seen just once. The gene calls are TRBV7-2 and TRBJ2-7, with 9 positions matching TRBD1. The germline V gene encodes CDR1 SGHTA and CDR2 FQGNSA. CDR3 length: 15 residues. With V trimmed by 1 base and J by 3 bases, 4 bases remained unmatched. The CDR3 reads CASSLGTGGGYEQYF. In nucleotides, the CDR3 is TGTGCCAGCAGCTTAGGCACAGGGGGCGGCTACGAGCAGTACTTC.

The CDR3 region has the DNA TGTGCCAGCAGCCGCGACAGGGGGCACTACAATGAGCAGTTCTTC. This gives the protein CASSRDRGHYNEQFF. The chain uses TRBV7-2 and TRBJ2-1; 10 positions match TRBD1. V was pared by 5 bases and J by 3 bases, with 4 bases of the junction left unmatched. Germline CDR1 SGHTA, CDR2 FQGNSA. This CDR3 has 15 amino acids.

CDR3 in amino acids: CASSIVLAVDEQFF. For the CDR3, the DNA is TGTGCCAGTAGTATAGTACTAGCAGTCGATGAGCAGTTCTTC. This rearrangement joins TRBV19 to TRBJ2-1; D is perhaps TRBD2 (6 bases). This CDR3 comprises 14 residues. V was clipped by 1 base and J by 8 bases, with 12 bases between them. The germline CDR1 and CDR2 sequences are LNHDA and SQIVND (reference sequence).

The chain couples TRBV7-2 to TRBJ2-3; 9 bases match TRBD2. The CDR3 spans 18 residues. Looked up from germline, CDR1 is SGHTA and CDR2 is FQGNSA. V was pared by 2 bases and J by 8 bases, with 17 bases of the junction left unmatched. The CDR3 region is CASSLSGWTSAGGITQYF. The DNA for the CDR3 is TGTGCCAGCAGCTTATCGGGGTGGACTAGCGCGGGAGGGATTACGCAGTATTTT.

The chain has TRBV19 and TRBJ1-5; TRBD1 matches 9 bases. This CDR3 comprises 17 residues. The J segment lost 4 bases and the V segment lost 5 bases, leaving 12 bases of the junction unmatched. Germline V lookup: CDR1 LNHDA, CDR2 SQIVND (reference sequence). CDR3 amino acids: CASSGSGGTGPNQPQHF. The DNA for the CDR3 is TGTGCCAGTAGTGGCTCCGGAGGGACAGGGCCAAATCAGCCCCAGCATTTT.

This clone was detected only once. The chain recombines TRBV18 with TRBJ2-6; D uncertain. Germline loops: CDR1 KGHSH, CDR2 LQKENI. V lost 3 bases and J lost 10, with 7 bases in between. The CDR3 sequence is 12 residues long. The CDR3 protein is CASSPGSNVLTF. CDR3 nucleotides: TGTGCCAGCTCACCGGGTTCGAACGTCCTGACTTTC.

V usage is TRBV6-6 and J usage is TRBJ2-7, with a possible D match to TRBD2 (6 bases). The CDR3 is made up of 16 amino acids. CDR1 and CDR2 from the germline V gene are MNHNY and SVGAGI (reference sequence). The V gene lost 2 bases and the J gene lost 0 bases, with 14 bases spanning the gap. The chain's CDR3 is CASSYPTPGASYEQYF. DNA for the CDR3: TGTGCCAGCAGTTACCCTACTCCGGGAGCCTCCTACGAGCAGTACTTC.

The CDR3 region is CASRGMETQYF. The CDR3 nucleotides are TGTGCCAGCAGGGGCATGGAGACCCAGTACTTC. The chain links TRBV28 to TRBJ2-5; D is unresolved. V was pared by 6 bases and J by 5 bases, with 7 bases between. The CDR3 is 11 amino acids. Looked up from germline, CDR1 is MDHEN and CDR2 is SYDVKM.

This chain connects TRBV7-9 to TRBJ2-3, with D uncertain. Germline CDR1 reads SEHNR; CDR2 reads FQNEAQ (reference sequence). The CDR3 has 15 amino acids. Trimming removed 4 bases at V and 0 bases at J, with 11 bases between. CDR3 sequence: CASSSAQRSTDTQYF. DNA of the CDR3: TGTGCCAGCAGCTCGGCCCAAAGGAGCACAGATACGCAGTATTTT.

V usage is TRBV18 and J usage is TRBJ1-4; the D is unclear. The germline gives CDR1 KGHSH, CDR2 LQKENI. The V end was cut by 4 bases, the J end by 8 bases, with 8 bases between. The CDR3 length is 12 residues. The CDR3 sequence is CASSRYREKLFF. DNA for the CDR3: TGTGCCAGCTCACGATATCGAGAAAAACTGTTTTTT. The whole variable domain, filled in from reference TRBV18 and TRBJ1-4, reads NAGVMQNPRHLVRRRGQEARLRCSPMKGHSHVYWYRQLPEEGLKFMVYLQKENIIDESGMPKERFSAEFPKEGPSILRIQQVVRGDSAAYFCASSRYREKLFFGSGTQLSVL.

The chain recombines TRBV10-3 with TRBJ2-2; D may be TRBD1 (6 bases). The V and J ends lost 3 bases and 0 bases respectively, with 17 bases between them. This CDR3 comprises 18 residues. The V gene's germline CDR1 is ENHRY and CDR2 SYGVKD. Written as DNA, the CDR3 is TGTGCCATCAGTGAATACAAGCCAGGGACACCGAACACCGGGGAGCTGTTTTTT. This codes for CAISEYKPGTPNTGELFF.

CDR3 protein: CSVVPSTEAFF. The DNA for the CDR3 is TGCAGCGTCGTACCCAGTACTGAAGCTTTCTTT. The V gene is TRBV29-1, the J gene TRBJ1-1, with D uncertain. This CDR3 region has 11 residues. CDR1 and CDR2 from the germline V gene are SQVTM and ANQGSEA. V was pared by 6 bases and J by 5 bases, with 10 bases between.

This clone has a single count. The CDR3 nucleotides read TGTGCCAGCAGCTTAGTGTGGAACACGGGCGGGGAGCTGTTTTTT. Translation: CASSLVWNTGGELFF. The chain has TRBV11-2 and TRBJ2-2; D not certain. This CDR3 is 15 amino acids long. V lost 1 base and J lost 7, with 13 bases in between. CDR1 is SGHAT, CDR2 FQNNGV, per germline.

The rearrangement joins TRBV4-1 to TRBJ1-4; D possibly corresponds to TRBD1 (5 bases). The CDR3 has 13 amino acids. Germline V lookup: CDR1 MGHRA, CDR2 YSYEKL. Between the trimmed V and J ends, which lost 1 base and 7 bases, there was a span of 7 bases. This CDR3 is CASSQGGVEKLFF. In nucleotides, the CDR3 is TGCGCCAGCAGCCAAGGAGGGGTTGAAAAACTGTTTTTT.